Below are 4 T cell receptor beta chains sequenced from a single sample in a study of spatial heterogeneity in lung cancer. The time point: sample taken at primary tumor resection. Researchers sequenced whole RNA taken from tumor, nontumor lung or frozen PBMC without sorting. TCRdb itself ran the 5' RACE reads through MiXCR, one entry per CDR3 protein. The sample records some 70,000 distinct CDR3 sequences, about an eighth being singletons. This specimen consisted of PBMCs, obtained at surgery. The receptors derive from a male donor with early-stage non-small cell lung cancer.

This clonotype was observed a handful of times. One end of the junction varies from germline; a read error may be responsible. The V call is TRBV29-1, the J call TRBJ1-1, with D tentatively TRBD1 (5 bases). Germline lookup yields CDR1 SQVTM and CDR2 ANQGSEA. This CDR3 has 13 residues. The CDR3 DNA reads as TGCAGCGTTAAAGAGGGGTTGAACACTGAAGCTTTCTTT. It is translated as CSVKEGLNTEAFF.

This clonotype was seen more than once but under ten times. CDR3: CASSHSDSETQYF. CDR3 bases: TGTGCCAGCAGTCATTCGGACAGCGAGACCCAGTACTTC. The chain joins TRBV7-9 to TRBJ2-5; possible D gene TRBD1, 6 bases. There are 13 residues in the CDR3. CDR1 and CDR2 from the germline V gene are SEHNR and FQNEAQ (reference sequence). Trimming removed 6 bases from V and 5 bases from J, with 13 bases in between.

The V and J genes are TRBV9 and TRBJ2-7; the D gene is possibly TRBD1 (5 bases). Germline loops: CDR1 SGDLS, CDR2 YYNGEE. V lost 0 bases and J 6 bases, leaving 16 bases between the germline ends. The length of the CDR3 is 15 residues. The CDR3 nucleotides read TGTGCCAGCAGCGTAGACGAGTCTAGGGGCCGCGAGCAGTACTTC. This sequence encodes CASSVDESRGREQYF.

This clonotype was seen repeatedly, ten times or more. The V and J genes are TRBV11-2 and TRBJ2-5; no firm D call. This CDR3 has 13 amino acids. The V gene's germline CDR1 is SGHAT and CDR2 FQNNGV. V gave up 1 base and J gave up 2 bases, with 5 bases separating them. CDR3 nucleotide sequence: TGTGCCAGCAGCTTAGGGGTACAAGAGACCCAGTACTTC. Protein sequence: CASSLGVQETQYF.